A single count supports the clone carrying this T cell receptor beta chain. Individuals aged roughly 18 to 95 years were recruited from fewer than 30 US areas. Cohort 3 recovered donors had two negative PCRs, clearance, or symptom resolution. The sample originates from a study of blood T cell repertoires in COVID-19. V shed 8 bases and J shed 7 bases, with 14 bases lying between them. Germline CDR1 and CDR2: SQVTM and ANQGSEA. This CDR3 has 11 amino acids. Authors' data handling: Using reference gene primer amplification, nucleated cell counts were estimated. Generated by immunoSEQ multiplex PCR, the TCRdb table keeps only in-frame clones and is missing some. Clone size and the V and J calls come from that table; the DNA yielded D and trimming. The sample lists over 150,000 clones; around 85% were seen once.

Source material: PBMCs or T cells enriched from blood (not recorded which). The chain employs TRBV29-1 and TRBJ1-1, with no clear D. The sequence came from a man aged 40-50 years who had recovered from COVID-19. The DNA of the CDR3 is TGCAGCACCCGGTTTAGAGGTGAAGCTTTCTTT. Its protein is CSTRFRGEAFF. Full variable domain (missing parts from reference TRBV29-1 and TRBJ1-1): SAVISQKPSRDICQRGTSLTIQCQVDSQVTMMFWYRQQPGQSLTLIATANQGSEATYESGFVIDKFPISRPNLTFSTLTVSNMSPEDSSIYLCSTRFRGEAFFGQGTRLTVV.